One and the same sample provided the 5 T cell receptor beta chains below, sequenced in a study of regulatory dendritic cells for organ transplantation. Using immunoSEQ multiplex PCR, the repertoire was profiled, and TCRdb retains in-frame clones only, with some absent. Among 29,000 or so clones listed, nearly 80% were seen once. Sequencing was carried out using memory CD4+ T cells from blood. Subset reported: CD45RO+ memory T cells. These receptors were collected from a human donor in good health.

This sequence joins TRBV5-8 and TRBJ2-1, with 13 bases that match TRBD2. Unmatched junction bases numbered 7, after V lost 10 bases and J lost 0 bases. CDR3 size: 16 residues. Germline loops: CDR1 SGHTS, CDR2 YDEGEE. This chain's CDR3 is CAGGLAGLTSYNEQFF. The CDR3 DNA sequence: TGTGCCGGGGGACTAGCGGGGCTGACCTCCTACAATGAGCAGTTCTTC.

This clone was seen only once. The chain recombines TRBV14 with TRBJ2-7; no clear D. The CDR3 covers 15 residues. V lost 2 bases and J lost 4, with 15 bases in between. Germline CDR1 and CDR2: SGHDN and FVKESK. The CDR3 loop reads CASSQTGLTGYEQYF. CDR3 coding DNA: TGTGCCAGCAGCCAAACCGGGCTCACGGGTTACGAGCAGTACTTC.

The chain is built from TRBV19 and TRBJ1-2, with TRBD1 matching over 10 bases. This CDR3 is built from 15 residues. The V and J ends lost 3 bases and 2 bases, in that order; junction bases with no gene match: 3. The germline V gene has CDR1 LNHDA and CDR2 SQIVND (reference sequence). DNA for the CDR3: TGTGCCAGTAGTATGTCGGGACAGGGGAACTATGGCTACACCTTC. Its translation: CASSMSGQGNYGYTF.

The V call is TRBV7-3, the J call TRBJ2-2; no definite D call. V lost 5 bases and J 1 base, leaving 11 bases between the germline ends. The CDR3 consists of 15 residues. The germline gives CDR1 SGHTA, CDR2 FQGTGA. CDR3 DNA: TGTGCCAGCAGCCACGGCGGAGTGAACACCGGGGAGCTGTTTTTT. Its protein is CASSHGGVNTGELFF.

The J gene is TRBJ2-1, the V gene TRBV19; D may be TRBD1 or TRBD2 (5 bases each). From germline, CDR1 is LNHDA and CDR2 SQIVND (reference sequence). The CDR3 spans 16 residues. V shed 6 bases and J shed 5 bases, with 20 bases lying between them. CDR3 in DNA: TGTGCCAGTAGCCCTGAGGGGTGGAGGACCCACAATGAGCAGTTCTTC. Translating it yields CASSPEGWRTHNEQFF.